This is a list of T cell receptor beta chains from one sample in a study of blood T cell repertoires in COVID-19. Profiled with immunoSEQ multiplex PCR; TCRdb holds only in-frame clones, not every one. The sample includes 450,000 to 500,000 clones, 80% to 90% of them seen just once. Sequencing was performed on peripheral blood. The receptors originated from a human donor in a cohort sampled during active COVID-19. Both conserved end residues are part of each CDR3. The D gene is left open where the match is weak. Part of the rows lack a size; the others show once, few, many or a class for expanded clones.

v_call	d_call	clone_size	j_call	cdr3_nt	cdr3_aa
TRBV20-1	.	.	TRBJ1-2	TGCAGTGCTAGGCCTAATGGCTACACCTTC	CSARPNGYTF
TRBV10-2	.	once	TRBJ1-3	TGCGCCAGCAGGACAGCTTCTGGAAACACCATATATTTT	CASRTASGNTIYF
TRBV3-1/TRBV3-2	.	.	TRBJ1-4	TGTGCCAGCAGCCAAGAACCCCTCGCGGGCGGGTCTAATGAAAAACTGTTTTTT	CASSQEPLAGGSNEKLFF
TRBV7-9	.	.	TRBJ2-1	TGTGCCAGCAGCTTCGCAGGGGTGAGTGATGAGCAGTTCTTC	CASSFAGVSDEQFF
TRBV28	TRBD2	.	TRBJ2-1	TGTGCCAGCATCCATGGGACTAGCGGGAGTAATGAGCAGTTCTTC	CASIHGTSGSNEQFF
TRBV6-2/TRBV6-3	TRBD2	.	TRBJ2-3	TGTGCCAGCAGTTCCTACCCGGGACTAGCGGGAGGGCCGGTTGTAGATACGCAGTATTTT	CASSSYPGLAGGPVVDTQYF
TRBV18	.	.	TRBJ1-4	TGTGCCAGCTCACCCCTTCCACAAGAAAAACTGTTTTTT	CASSPLPQEKLFF
TRBV5-6	TRBD2	.	TRBJ2-5	TGTGCCAGCAGCTTGGCACGGGGACTAGCGGGGGAAGAGACCCAGTACTTC	CASSLARGLAGEETQYF
TRBV19	TRBD1	.	TRBJ1-1	TGTGCCAGTAGTACAGGACAGGGGGGGAGAAACCCTGAAGCTTTCTTT	CASSTGQGGRNPEAFF
TRBV7-3	TRBD1	.	TRBJ1-3	TGTGCCAGCAGCTCCTCAGGGGGAGTTCATGGAAACACCATATATTTT	CASSSSGGVHGNTIYF
TRBV7-9	.	.	TRBJ1-1	TGTGCCAGCACGCCTCCCTCGTCAGACTACACCGGCACTGAAGCTTTCTTT	CASTPPSSDYTGTEAFF
TRBV19	TRBD1	.	TRBJ1-2	TGTGCCAGTAGTACCCCAGGGGGCGCCGACTATGGCTACACCTTC	CASSTPGGADYGYTF
TRBV19	.	.	TRBJ1-1	TGTGCCAGTAGTATTTCGACGGGCACTGAAGCTTTCTTT	CASSISTGTEAFF
TRBV27	TRBD1	.	TRBJ2-7	TGTGCCAGCATGAGACAGGGTTTTCTCTACGAGCAGTACTTC	CASMRQGFLYEQYF
TRBV5-1	.	.	TRBJ2-3	TGCGCCAGCAGCTTGGAGGCGGACAGAGCAACAGATACGCAGTATTTT	CASSLEADRATDTQYF
TRBV5-1	TRBD1	.	TRBJ1-5	TGCGCCAGCCGAAGGGACACAGGGGAAAATCAGCCCCAGCATTTT	CASRRDTGENQPQHF
TRBV12-3/TRBV12-4	.	.	TRBJ1-1	TGTGCCAGCAGTTTAGGACAGGCCACTGAAGCTTTCTTT	CASSLGQATEAFF
TRBV3-1/TRBV3-2	.	.	TRBJ2-7	TGTGCCAGCAGCCAAGGGCAGGCCAGCTCCTACGAGCAGTACTTC	CASSQGQASSYEQYF
TRBV7-3	.	.	TRBJ2-1	TGTGCCAGTAGGAAGGAGCGAGGCAATGAGCAGTTCTTC	CASRKERGNEQFF
TRBV14	TRBD1	.	TRBJ1-1	TGTGCCAGCAGCCCAGGGGGTTGGACTGAAGCTTTCTTT	CASSPGGWTEAFF
TRBV28	TRBD2	.	TRBJ2-3	TGTGCCAGCAGTTTTATGCCTAGCGGGGCGTTCACAGATACGCAGTATTTT	CASSFMPSGAFTDTQYF
TRBV5-5	TRBD2	.	TRBJ2-1	TGTGCCAGCAGCTCGGGACTAGCGGGAGAATCCTACAATGAGCAGTTCTTC	CASSSGLAGESYNEQFF
TRBV16	.	.	TRBJ1-2	TGTGCCAGCAGCCAGAGTCCGTTCTATGGCTACACCTTC	CASSQSPFYGYTF
TRBV28	TRBD2	.	TRBJ2-3	TGTGCCAGCAGTTTATTGACTAGCGGGAGAGCAGATACGCAGTATTTT	CASSLLTSGRADTQYF
TRBV19	TRBD1	.	TRBJ2-7	TGTGCCAGTAACCCACGGGCAGGGGGCTACGAGCAGTACTTC	CASNPRAGGYEQYF
TRBV30	TRBD1	.	TRBJ1-5	TGTGCCCGCAGACAGGGGAATCAGCCCCAGCATTTT	CARRQGNQPQHF